A single TCR beta chain is shown here with its context. The antigen remains undetermined. These data belong to a study of vaccination effects on CD4 cells after COVID-19. Viral peptide pool expansion of antigen-specific CD4+ T cells preceded sequencing in the ViraFEST assay. After more than 9 days in culture, the CD4+ T cells were isolated. All participants had two doses of either the BNT162b2 or mRNA-1273 vaccine. In the cultures, half the medium was exchanged for IL-2 medium on days 3 and 7. V shed 2 bases and J 0 bases; nucleotides not matched to a gene: 7. Germline-derived CDR1 and CDR2 are LGHDT and YNNKEL (reference sequence). The CDR3 sequence is 19 residues long. Clones were read by immunoSEQ multiplex PCR, and TCRdb kept only the in-frame ones, dropping some. Of nearly 30,000 clones in the sample, roughly 68% were seen once.

The receptor was derived from a human donor who received a COVID-19 vaccine. The chain uses TRBV3-1 (or the pseudogene TRBV3-2) and TRBJ2-6; the match to TRBD1 covers 10 bases. The starting material was CD4+ T cells from PBMCs cultured with HCoV-OC43 spike peptides, obtained after COVID-19 vaccination. Subset meaning: HCoV-OC43 spike overlapping peptide pool stimulation. CDR3 loop: CASSQTWGQGFSGANVLTF. CDR3 DNA: TGTGCCAGCAGCCAAACCTGGGGACAGGGGTTCTCTGGGGCCAACGTCCTGACTTTC.